This is a list of T cell receptor beta chains from one sample in a study of control samples from healthy donors and cancer patients. Produced via immunoSEQ multiplex PCR; TCRdb's table is partial and in-frame only. The data show around 170,000 clones, 85% to 90% seen once. Sequencing was performed on blood. The receptors stem from a woman aged 25 to 39 in good health. Each CDR3 is given with its conserved first and last residue. Each record gives: CDR3 length, V gene, D gene, J gene, CDR3 protein. A D gene is named only where the DNA matches it firmly.

16,TRBV3-1/TRBV3-2,-,TRBJ1-3,CASSQDPGSAGNTIYF
14,TRBV10-3,-,TRBJ2-1,CAISRQGDFNEQFF
12,TRBV28,TRBD1,TRBJ2-3,CAITGGPDTQYF
11,TRBV27,-,TRBJ2-2,CASGWTGELFF
16,TRBV4-2,TRBD1,TRBJ1-5,CASSQAGGDYNQPQHF
15,TRBV6-6,-,TRBJ1-2,CASSYSARVSYGYTF
12,TRBV5-1,-,TRBJ2-4,CASSRSGGIQYF
15,TRBV5-1,-,TRBJ2-6,CASSTDSSGANVLTF
14,TRBV13,-,TRBJ2-1,CASSPYLSYNEQFF
16,TRBV2,-,TRBJ2-1,CASSLASSLVGNEQFF
15,TRBV28,-,TRBJ2-3,CASSFRGLSLDTQYF
15,TRBV5-5,-,TRBJ2-2,CASSLLGYATGELFF
15,TRBV28,-,TRBJ1-4,CASSPPRVGGEKLFF
17,TRBV28,TRBD1,TRBJ1-2,CASSQTSATGDNYGYTF
13,TRBV20-1,-,TRBJ2-5,CSASKSRQETQYF